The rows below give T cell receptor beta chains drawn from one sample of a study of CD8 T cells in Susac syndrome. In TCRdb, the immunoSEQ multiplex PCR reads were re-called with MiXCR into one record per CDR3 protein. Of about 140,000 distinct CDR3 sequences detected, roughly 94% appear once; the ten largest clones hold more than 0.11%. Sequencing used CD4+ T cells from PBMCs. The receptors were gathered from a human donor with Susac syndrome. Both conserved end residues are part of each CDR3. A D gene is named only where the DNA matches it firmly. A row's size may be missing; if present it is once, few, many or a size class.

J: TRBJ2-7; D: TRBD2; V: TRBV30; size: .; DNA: TGTGCCTGGAGTCCCCTCCGACTAGCGGGGGTCGAGCAGTACTTC; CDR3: CAWSPLRLAGVEQYF
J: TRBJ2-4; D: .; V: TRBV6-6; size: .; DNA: TGTGCCAGCACCCTAAGCCAGGAGGGGAACATTCAGTACTTC; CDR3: CASTLSQEGNIQYF
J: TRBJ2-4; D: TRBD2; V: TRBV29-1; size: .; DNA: TGCAGCGTTGAACAGGGCGGGGGTGACATTCAGTACTTC; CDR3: CSVEQGGGDIQYF
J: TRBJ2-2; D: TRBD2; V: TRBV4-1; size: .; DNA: TGCGCCAGCAGCCAAGATCCAGGTAGCGGGAGGCCGAACACCGGGGAGCTGTTTTTT; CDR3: CASSQDPGSGRPNTGELFF
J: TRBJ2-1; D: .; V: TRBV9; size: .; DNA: TGTGCCAGCAGCGTAGCTACGGACGAGCAGTTCTTC; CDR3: CASSVATDEQFF
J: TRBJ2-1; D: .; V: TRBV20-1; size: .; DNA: TGCAGTGCTAGAGATTACAGCGGGTCCCCCAATGAGCAGTTCTTC; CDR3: CSARDYSGSPNEQFF
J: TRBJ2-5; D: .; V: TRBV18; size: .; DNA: TGTGCCAGCTCACCACAGACGGCAGGGGAGACCCAGTACTTC; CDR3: CASSPQTAGETQYF
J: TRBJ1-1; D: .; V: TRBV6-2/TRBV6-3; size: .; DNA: TGTGCCAGCAGAGTACACCAGGTTGCGAACACTGAAGCTTTCTTT; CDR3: CASRVHQVANTEAFF
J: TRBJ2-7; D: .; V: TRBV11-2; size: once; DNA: TGTGCCAGCAGCTTGACGGATACCTACGAGCAGTACTTC; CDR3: CASSLTDTYEQYF
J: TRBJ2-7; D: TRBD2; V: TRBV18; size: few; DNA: TGTGCCAGCTCACCACCCACTAGCGGCTCCTACGAGCAGTACTTC; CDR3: CASSPPTSGSYEQYF
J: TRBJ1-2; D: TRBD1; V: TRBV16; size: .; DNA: TGTGCCAGCAGCCCCTTAGGACAGGACGGCTACACCTTC; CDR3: CASSPLGQDGYTF
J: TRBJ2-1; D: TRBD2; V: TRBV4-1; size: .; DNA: TGCGCCAGCAGCCAGCTGGATCTTGGACTAGCCTACAATGAGCAGTTCTTC; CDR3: CASSQLDLGLAYNEQFF
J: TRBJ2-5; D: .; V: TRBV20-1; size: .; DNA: TGCAGTGCCAGGGATGTCGGCCCGGGATGGGAGACCCAGTACTTC; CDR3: CSARDVGPGWETQYF
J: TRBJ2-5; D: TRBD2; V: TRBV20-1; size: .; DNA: TGCAGTGCTAGTAGCGGGAGTTGGGAGACCCAGTACTTC; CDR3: CSASSGSWETQYF
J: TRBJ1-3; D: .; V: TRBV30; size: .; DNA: TGTGCCTGGTCACAAGTCATCTCTGGAAACACCATATATTTT; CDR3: CAWSQVISGNTIYF
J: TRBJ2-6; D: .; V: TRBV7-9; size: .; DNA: TGTGCCAGCAGCTTACTCTACTCTGGGGCCAACGTCCTGACTTTC; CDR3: CASSLLYSGANVLTF
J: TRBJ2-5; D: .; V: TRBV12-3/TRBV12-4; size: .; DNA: TGTGCCAGCAGCCTGGACTGGGGTGGGGAGACCCAGTACTTC; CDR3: CASSLDWGGETQYF
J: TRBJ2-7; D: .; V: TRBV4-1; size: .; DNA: TGCGCCAGCAGCCAAGTCGGACTCTACGAGCAGTACTTC; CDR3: CASSQVGLYEQYF
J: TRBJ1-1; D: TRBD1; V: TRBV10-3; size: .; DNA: TGTGCCATCAGCGGGACAGGGAGCACTGAAGCTTTCTTT; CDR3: CAISGTGSTEAFF
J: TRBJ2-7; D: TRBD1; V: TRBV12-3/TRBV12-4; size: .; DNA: TGTGCCAGCAGTTTAAAGACGGGGACAGGGAGTGAGCAGTACTTC; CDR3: CASSLKTGTGSEQYF
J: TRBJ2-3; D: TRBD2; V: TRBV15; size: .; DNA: TGTGCCACCGGGGCGGGGGGGCTGAGAGATACGCAGTATTTT; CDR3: CATGAGGLRDTQYF
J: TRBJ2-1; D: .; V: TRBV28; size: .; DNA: TGTGCCAGCACCTTTGGCGTCTTCAATGAGCAGTTCTTC; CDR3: CASTFGVFNEQFF
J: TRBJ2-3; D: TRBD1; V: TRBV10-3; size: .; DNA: TGTGCCATCAGTGAGGGGGGACAGGGAGCCTTCTCCGCGCAGTATTTT; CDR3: CAISEGGQGAFSAQYF
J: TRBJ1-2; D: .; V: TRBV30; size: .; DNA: TGTGCCTGGAGTTCAGACAGGCGGACTAACTATGGCTACACCTTC; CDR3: CAWSSDRRTNYGYTF
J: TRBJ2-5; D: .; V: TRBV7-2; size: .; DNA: TGTGCCAGCAGCTTCGGGCTAGCAGAGACCCAGTACTTC; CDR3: CASSFGLAETQYF
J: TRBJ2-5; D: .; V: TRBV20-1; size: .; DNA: TGCAGTGCTGGGGGACCATCAGAAGCGACCCAGTACTTC; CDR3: CSAGGPSEATQYF
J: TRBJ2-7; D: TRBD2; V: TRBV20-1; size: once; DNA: TGCAGTGCTTCGTCGACTAGCGGGAGATACGAGCAGTACTTC; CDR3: CSASSTSGRYEQYF
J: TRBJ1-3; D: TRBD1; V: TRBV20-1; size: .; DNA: TGCAGTGCGCGAACGGACAGGGAGCCTGGAAACACCATATATTTT; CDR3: CSARTDREPGNTIYF
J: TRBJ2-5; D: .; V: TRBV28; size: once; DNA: TGTGCCAGCAGTTCACGGGACTCAGGACAAGAGACCCAGTACTTC; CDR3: CASSSRDSGQETQYF
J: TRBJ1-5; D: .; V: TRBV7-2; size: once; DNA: TGTGCCAGCAGCTTACAAGTCAGGGCCAATCAGCCCCAGCATTTT; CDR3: CASSLQVRANQPQHF
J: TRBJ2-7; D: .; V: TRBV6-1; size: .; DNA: TGTGCCACCAACACTTACGAGCAGTACTTC; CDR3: CATNTYEQYF
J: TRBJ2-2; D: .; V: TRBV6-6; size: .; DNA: TGTGCCAGCACTTTCCTCGGGGGCCCCGGGGAGCTGTTTTTT; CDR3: CASTFLGGPGELFF
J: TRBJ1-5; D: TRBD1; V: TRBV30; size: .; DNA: TGTGCCTGGAGTGCGGGTTGGACAGGGGGGAATCAGCCCCAGCATTTT; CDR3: CAWSAGWTGGNQPQHF
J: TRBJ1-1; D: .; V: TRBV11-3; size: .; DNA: TGTGCCAGCAGCTTTGGGGGCAGGGAAGCTTTCTTT; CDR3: CASSFGGREAFF
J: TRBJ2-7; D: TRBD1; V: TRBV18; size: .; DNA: TGTGCCAGCTCGCTAGGACAGGGGCTGACCTACGAGCAGTACTTC; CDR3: CASSLGQGLTYEQYF
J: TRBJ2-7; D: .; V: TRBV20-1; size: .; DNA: TGCAGTGCTAGAGATCTGAGGTCCTACGAGCAGTACTTC; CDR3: CSARDLRSYEQYF
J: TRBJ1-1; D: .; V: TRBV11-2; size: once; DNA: TGTGCCAGCAGCTTAGATCAAGCAGGGTCAGCTTTCTTT; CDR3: CASSLDQAGSAFF